The present T cell receptor beta chain was sequenced within a study of T cells after yellow fever vaccination. Study context: SMART-Seq v4 Ultra Low Input prepared the low-cell-number fractions.

About this clonotype: Its antigen is still unknown.

Study-level results: Weaker, the secondary response had a peak occurring faster, on day 5 versus 15. Abundant clonotypes from the bulk population could get into FACS-sorted repertoires as contaminants.

Germline CDR1 WNHNN, CDR2 SYGVQD (reference sequence). The CDR3 is made up of 13 amino acids. V lost 4 bases and J 3 bases, leaving 10 bases between the germline ends. The authors made TCR cDNA by 5'RACE template switching, adding a universal primer site and UMIs. TCRdb re-analysed the 5' RACE reads in MiXCR, keeping a single row per CDR3 protein. The table records a few hundred thousand distinct CDR3 sequences, over 4% of them present only once. The clonotype originates from a man aged 18 to 30 who received the YFV17D yellow fever vaccine. The chain has TRBV10-1 and TRBJ2-7, with TRBD1 as a possible D gene (5 bases). The sequences come from PBMCs, collected 5 days after the yellow fever booster vaccination. The CDR3 DNA is TGCGCCAGCAGTGTTACAGGATTCTACGAGCAGTACTTC. Protein sequence: CASSVTGFYEQYF.